Sequencing of this T cell receptor beta chain was carried out in a study of T cell responses to AZD1222 COVID-19 vaccine. This CDR3 region has 16 residues. Trimming removed 5 bases from V and 9 bases from J; junction bases left unmatched: 13. Germline V lookup: CDR1 MNHEY, CDR2 SVGEGT. The assay was immunoSEQ multiplex PCR, and TCRdb's table has in-frame clones only and misses some. This table has 110,000 or so clones, approximately 90% appearing once. Second doses were pooled across both intervals (about 4 or about 12 weeks). The receptor was derived from an adult who received the AZD1222 COVID-19 vaccine. This sequence joins TRBV6-2 or TRBV6-3 and TRBJ2-1; TRBD2 matches 10 bases. The sample here was peripheral blood, taken 28 days after the second AZD1222 dose. The CDR3 here is CASSTLPAGGLGEQFF. The CDR3 DNA reads as TGTGCCAGCAGTACCCTTCCAGCGGGGGGGCTGGGTGAGCAGTTCTTC.